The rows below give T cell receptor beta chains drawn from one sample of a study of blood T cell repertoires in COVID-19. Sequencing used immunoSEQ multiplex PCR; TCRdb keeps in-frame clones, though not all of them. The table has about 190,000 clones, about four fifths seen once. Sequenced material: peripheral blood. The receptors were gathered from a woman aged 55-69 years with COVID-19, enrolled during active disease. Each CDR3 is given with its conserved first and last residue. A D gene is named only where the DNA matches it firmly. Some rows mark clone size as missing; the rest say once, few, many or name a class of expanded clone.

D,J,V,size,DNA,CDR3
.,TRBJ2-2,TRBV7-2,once,TGTGCCAGCAGCGTATCCACCGGGGAGCTGTTTTTT,CASSVSTGELFF
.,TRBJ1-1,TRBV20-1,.,TGCAGTGCTAGTCTAGGTGGGAGGGGGACTGAAGCTTTCTTT,CSASLGGRGTEAFF
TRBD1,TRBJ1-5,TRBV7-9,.,TGTGCCAGCAGCCTCGGGACAGGACTGGGCAATCAGCCCCAGCATTTT,CASSLGTGLGNQPQHF
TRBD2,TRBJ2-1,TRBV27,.,TGTGCCAGCAGTTCCGCGGGAGGGGTTAATGAGCAGTTCTTC,CASSSAGGVNEQFF
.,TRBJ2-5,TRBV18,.,TGTGCCAGCTCACCCCTAACCGGAGAGACCCAGTACTTC,CASSPLTGETQYF
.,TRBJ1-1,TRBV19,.,TGTGCCAGTAGTATAGGGACAGCTGCGAACACTGAAGCTTTCTTT,CASSIGTAANTEAFF
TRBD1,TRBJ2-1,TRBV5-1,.,TGCGCCAGCAGCTCCAGATCCAGGGGGTCGATTTACGAGCAGTTCTTC,CASSSRSRGSIYEQFF
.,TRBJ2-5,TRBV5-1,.,TGCGCCAGCACTCCCGGGACTCCCCAAGAGACCCAGTACTTC,CASTPGTPQETQYF
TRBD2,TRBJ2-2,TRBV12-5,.,TGTGCTAGTGGGTTTTCCCGCGGCCTAGCGGGAGGGGGTACCGGGGAGCTGTTTTTT,CASGFSRGLAGGGTGELFF
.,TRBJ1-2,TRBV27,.,TGTGCCAGCAGTCACCTAGGGGGTCACGACTATGGCTACACCTTC,CASSHLGGHDYGYTF
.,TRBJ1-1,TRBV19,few,TGTGCCAGTAGTCTCCCTGCGGGGCTGACTGAAGCTTTCTTT,CASSLPAGLTEAFF
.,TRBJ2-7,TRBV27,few,TGTGCCAGCAGGCGAAGCGGGACAGGAAACTACGAGCAGTACTTC,CASRRSGTGNYEQYF
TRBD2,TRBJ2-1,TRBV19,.,TGTGCCAGTAGTACCTGGACTAGCGGGTTAAGTGAGCAGTTCTTC,CASSTWTSGLSEQFF
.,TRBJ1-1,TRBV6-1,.,TGTGCCAGCAGTGAAGCAGCGAGTGGTGAAGCTTTCTTT,CASSEAASGEAFF
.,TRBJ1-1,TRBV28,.,TGTGCCAGCACCCCCCCGGGGGGTACTGAAGCTTTCTTT,CASTPPGGTEAFF
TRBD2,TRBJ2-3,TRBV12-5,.,TGTGCTAGTGGTTTGGTACTAGCGGGGGTGGGAGATACGCAGTATTTT,CASGLVLAGVGDTQYF
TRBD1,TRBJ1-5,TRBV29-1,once,TGCAGCGTCTCAACAGGGGGCAATCAGCCCCAGCATTTT,CSVSTGGNQPQHF
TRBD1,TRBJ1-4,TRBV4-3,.,TGCGCCAGCAGCCCCGGAGGACAGGGGGATGAAAAACTGTTTTTT,CASSPGGQGDEKLFF
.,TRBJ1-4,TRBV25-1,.,TGTGCCAGCAGTGAACGGGGGGGCAAGGAAAAACTGTTTTTT,CASSERGGKEKLFF
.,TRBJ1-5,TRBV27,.,TGTGCCAGCCGTACCGCCCAGGGCTGGAATCAGCCCCAGCATTTT,CASRTAQGWNQPQHF
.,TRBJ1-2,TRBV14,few,TGTGCCAGCAGCCAAGCCCAGAGGGCCTGGGGCTACACCTTC,CASSQAQRAWGYTF
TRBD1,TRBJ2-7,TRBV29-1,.,TGCAGCGTTGGAGGACAGGGGACATCCTACGAGCAGTACTTC,CSVGGQGTSYEQYF
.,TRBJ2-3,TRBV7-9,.,TGTGCCAGCAGCTACGGGCCAGGGGCGGGCACAGATACGCAGTATTTT,CASSYGPGAGTDTQYF
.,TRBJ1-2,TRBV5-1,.,TGCGCCAGCAGCTCGGCAGGGGATTTGGGACGAGGCTACACCTTC,CASSSAGDLGRGYTF
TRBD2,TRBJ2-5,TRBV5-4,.,TGTGCCAGCAGCTTGGGACTAGCGGGGGCCTCGCAATCCAACTCCGGGACCCAGTACTTC,CASSLGLAGASQSNSGTQYF
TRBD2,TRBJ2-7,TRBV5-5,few,TGTGCCAGCTCCACTAGCGGGAGTTACGAGCAGTACTTC,CASSTSGSYEQYF
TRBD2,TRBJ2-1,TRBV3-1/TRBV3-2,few,TGTGCCAGCAGCCTTCTAGCGGGAGTATGGAATGAGCAGTTCTTC,CASSLLAGVWNEQFF
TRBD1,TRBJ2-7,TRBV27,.,TGTGCCAGCAGTCCGGGGACAGGGTACTCCTACGAGCAGTACTTC,CASSPGTGYSYEQYF